The clone carrying this T cell receptor beta chain has a count of ten or more. This sample stems from a study of neurological immune-mediated disorders. Germline CDR1 SGHVS, CDR2 FQNEAQ. The ends were cut back, 8 bases at V and 4 bases at J, with 17 bases in the middle. The CDR3 is made up of 15 amino acids. The sample's time point: technical triplicate 3. One entry per CDR3 protein results from TCRdb running MiXCR on the 5' RACE reads. The data contain around 30,000 distinct CDR3 sequences, about 16% of them singletons. The sequenced material came from CD4+ T cells from blood. This receptor was taken from a female donor with HTLV-1-associated myelopathy (HAM/TSP). The rearrangement uses TRBV7-8 and TRBJ2-2, with a weak D call TRBD2 (6 bases). Here the CDR3 reads CASSPGGVGTGELFF. Written as DNA, the CDR3 is TGTGCCAGCTCCCCTGGCGGGGTCGGCACCGGGGAGCTGTTTTTT.